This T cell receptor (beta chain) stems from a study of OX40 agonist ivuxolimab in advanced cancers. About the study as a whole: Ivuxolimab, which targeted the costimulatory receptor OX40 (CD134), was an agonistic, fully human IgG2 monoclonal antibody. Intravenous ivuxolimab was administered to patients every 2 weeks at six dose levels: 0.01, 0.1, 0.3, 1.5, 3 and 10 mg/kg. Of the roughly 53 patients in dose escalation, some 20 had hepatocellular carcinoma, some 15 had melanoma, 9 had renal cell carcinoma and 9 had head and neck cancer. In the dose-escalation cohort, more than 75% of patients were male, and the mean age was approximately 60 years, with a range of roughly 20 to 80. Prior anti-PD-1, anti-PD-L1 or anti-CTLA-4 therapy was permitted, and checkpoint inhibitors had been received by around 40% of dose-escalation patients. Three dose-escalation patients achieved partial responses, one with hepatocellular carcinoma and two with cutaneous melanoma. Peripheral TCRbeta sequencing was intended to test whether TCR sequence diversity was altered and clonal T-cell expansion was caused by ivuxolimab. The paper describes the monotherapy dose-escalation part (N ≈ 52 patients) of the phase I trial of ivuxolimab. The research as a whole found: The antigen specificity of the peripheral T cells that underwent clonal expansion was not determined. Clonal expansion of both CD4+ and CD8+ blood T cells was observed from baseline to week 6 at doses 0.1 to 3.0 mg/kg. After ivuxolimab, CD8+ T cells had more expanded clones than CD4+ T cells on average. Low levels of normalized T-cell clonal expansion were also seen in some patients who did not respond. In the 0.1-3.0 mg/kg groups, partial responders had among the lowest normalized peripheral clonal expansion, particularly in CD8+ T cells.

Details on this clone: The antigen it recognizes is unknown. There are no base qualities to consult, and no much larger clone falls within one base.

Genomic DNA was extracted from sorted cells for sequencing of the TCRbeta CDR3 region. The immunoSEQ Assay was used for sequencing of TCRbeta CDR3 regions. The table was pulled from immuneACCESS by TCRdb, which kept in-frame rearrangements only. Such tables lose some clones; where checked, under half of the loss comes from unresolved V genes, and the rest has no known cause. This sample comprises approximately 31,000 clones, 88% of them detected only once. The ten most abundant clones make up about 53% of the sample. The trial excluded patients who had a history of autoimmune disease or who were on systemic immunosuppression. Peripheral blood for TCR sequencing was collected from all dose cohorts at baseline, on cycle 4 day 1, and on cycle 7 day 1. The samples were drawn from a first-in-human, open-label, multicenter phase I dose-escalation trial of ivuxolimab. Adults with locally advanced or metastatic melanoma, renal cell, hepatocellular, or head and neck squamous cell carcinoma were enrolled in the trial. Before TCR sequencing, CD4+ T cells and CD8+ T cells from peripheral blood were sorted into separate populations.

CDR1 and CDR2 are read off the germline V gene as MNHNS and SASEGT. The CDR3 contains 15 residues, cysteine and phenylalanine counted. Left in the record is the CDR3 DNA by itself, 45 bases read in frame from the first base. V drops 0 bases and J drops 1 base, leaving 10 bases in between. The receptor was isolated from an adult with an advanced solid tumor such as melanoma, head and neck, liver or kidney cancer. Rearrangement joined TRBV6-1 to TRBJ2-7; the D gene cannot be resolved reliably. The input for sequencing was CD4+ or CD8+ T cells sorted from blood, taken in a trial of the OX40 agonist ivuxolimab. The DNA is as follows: TGTGCCAGCAGTGAAGCGAGGTTGTATTCCTACGAGCAGTACTTC. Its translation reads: CASSEARLYSYEQYF.